One and the same sample provided the 24 T cell receptor beta chains below, sequenced in a study of T cell responses to AZD1222 COVID-19 vaccine (dated by TCRdb to about 2021). Library construction relied on the immunoSEQ multiplex PCR assay. This immuneACCESS table, as held by TCRdb, lists in-frame sequences with V and J called but not all clones. Of the missing ones, under half trace to an unresolved V gene in checked studies; the others have no known cause. The table for this sample lists over 100,000 clones; approximately 89% of them were counted only once. Approximately 4.2% of the sample lies in the top ten. The intended sense of this specimen's time point label: baseline before first vaccination. Material: peripheral blood, obtained on day 0 of AZD1222 vaccination. These receptors came from an adult in good health.

The chain has TRBV30 and TRBJ2-7; D tentatively fits TRBD1 or TRBD2 (5 bases each). CDR3 length equals 14 residues. Germline loops: CDR1 GTSNPN, CDR2 SVGIG (reference sequence). The V end was cut by 6 bases, the J end by 0 bases, with 15 bases between. This CDR3 reads CACVRDGTSYEQYF. The DNA of the CDR3 is TGTGCCTGTGTCCGGGACGGAACCTCCTACGAGCAGTACTTC.

The chain links TRBV19 to TRBJ1-1; no definite D call. The CDR3 is 12 residues long. V lost 8 bases and J lost 2, with 9 bases in between. Germline-derived CDR1 and CDR2 are LNHDA and SQIVND (reference sequence). The CDR3 nucleotides read TGTGCCAGTGGACCGATTAACACTGAAGCTTTCTTT. Residues: CASGPINTEAFF.

The chain links TRBV7-3 to TRBJ2-5; either TRBD1 or TRBD2 may supply D (5 bases each). The CDR3 loop spans 13 amino acids. The V gene lost 5 bases and the J gene lost 4 bases, with 11 bases spanning the gap. Germline assignment: CDR1 SGHTA and CDR2 FQGTGA. The CDR3 reads CASSPAGGETQYF. CDR3 bases: TGTGCCAGCAGCCCCGCTGGGGGAGAGACCCAGTACTTC.

The chain uses TRBV2 and TRBJ2-2; TRBD1 agrees at 11 bases. Germline lookup yields CDR1 SNHLY and CDR2 FYNNEI. The length of the CDR3 is 17 residues. With 5 bases clipped from V and 3 bases from J, the junction kept 8 bases outside the gene matches. CDR3 coding DNA: TGTGCCAGCAGTAACTCGAGGACAGGGGGCTACACCGGGGAGCTGTTTTTT. Amino acids: CASSNSRTGGYTGELFF. The whole variable domain, filled in from reference TRBV2 and TRBJ2-2, reads EPEVTQTPSHQVTQMGQEVILRCVPISNHLYFYWYRQILGQKVEFLVSFYNNEISEKSEIFDDQFSVERPDGSNFTLKIRSTKLEDSAMYFCASSNSRTGGYTGELFFGEGSRLTVL.

The J gene is TRBJ1-1, the V gene TRBV4-3; 7 bases are shared with TRBD1. Trimming removed 0 bases from V and 1 base from J; junction bases left unmatched: 5. This CDR3 is built from 16 residues. Per the germline V gene, CDR1 is LGHNA and CDR2 is YSLEER. Written as DNA, the CDR3 is TGCGCCAGCAGCCAAGATCCAGGGGGATCGAACACTGAAGCTTTCTTT. This gives the protein CASSQDPGGSNTEAFF.

The CDR3: CASSLTSYEQYF. The DNA for the CDR3 is TGTGCCAGCAGTTTGACTTCCTACGAGCAGTACTTC. The chain recombines TRBV6-2 or TRBV6-3 with TRBJ2-7; D remains unclear. Per the germline V gene, CDR1 is MNHEY and CDR2 is SVGEGT. V lost 4 bases, J lost 1 base, and 5 bases lay in between. The CDR3 contains 12 residues.

The V gene is TRBV7-3, the J gene TRBJ1-6; perhaps TRBD1 as D (6 bases). The CDR3 loop spans 15 amino acids. Germline CDR1 and CDR2: SGHTA and FQGTGA. Trimming removed 5 bases at V and 7 bases at J, with 15 bases between. CDR3 nucleotides: TGTGCCAGCAGCCCTCACAGGGTAGAAAATTCACCCCTCCACTTT. It translates to CASSPHRVENSPLHF.

The chain has TRBV6-2 or TRBV6-3 and TRBJ1-2; D ambiguous. The CDR3 loop spans 15 amino acids. Between the trimmed V and J ends, which lost 5 bases and 4 bases, there was a span of 17 bases. CDR1 and CDR2 from the germline V gene are MNHEY and SVGEGT. The CDR3 coding sequence is TGTGCCAGCAGTCTACCTCGAGGAGACGGCTATGGCTACACCTTC. It translates to CASSLPRGDGYGYTF.

The genes are TRBV11-2 and TRBJ2-2; D perhaps matches TRBD2 (5 bases). The CDR3 runs 15 residues. Germline loops: CDR1 SGHAT, CDR2 FQNNGV. V dropped 5 bases and J dropped 7 bases, with 17 bases sitting between them. The CDR3, as DNA: TGTGCCAGCAGCCCTGGACTGATTTTCGGCGGGGAGCTGTTTTTT. Translation: CASSPGLIFGGELFF.

In DNA form, the CDR3 reads TGTGCCAGCAACCAGACACCTAATGAAAAACTGTTTTTT. It encodes CASNQTPNEKLFF. The chain recombines TRBV6-5 with TRBJ1-4; the D is unclear. The CDR3 loop spans 13 amino acids. Germline CDR1 MNHEY, CDR2 SVGAGI. V was clipped by 7 bases and J by 3 bases, with 9 bases between them.

This chain links TRBV28 with TRBJ1-2, with a weak D call TRBD1 (6 bases). V was cut by 3 bases and J by 2 bases, with 13 bases left in between. Germline lookup yields CDR1 MDHEN and CDR2 SYDVKM. This CDR3 has 15 residues. The CDR3, as DNA: TGTGCCAGCAGTTTGAGGAACACAGGGAACTATGGCTACACCTTC. Amino acids: CASSLRNTGNYGYTF.

The genes are TRBV7-3 and TRBJ2-1; D is ambiguous. The germline V gene encodes CDR1 SGHTA and CDR2 FQGTGA. Trimming shortened V by 5 bases and J by 7 bases, and 18 bases separated the two germline ends. This CDR3 has 15 residues. The CDR3 bases are TGTGCCAGCAGCGCCTCCGGCCTGCGCCATAATGAGCAGTTCTTC. It codes for CASSASGLRHNEQFF. Combining the CDR3 with reference TRBV7-3 and TRBJ2-1 gives the whole variable domain GAGVSQTPSNKVTEKGKYVELRCDPISGHTALYWYRQSLGQGPEFLIYFQGTGAADDSGLPNDRFFAVRPEGSVSTLKIQRTERGDSAVYLCASSASGLRHNEQFFGPGTRLTVL.

The rearrangement joins TRBV11-2 to TRBJ1-1; D is possibly TRBD1 (6 bases). The CDR3 loop spans 14 amino acids. Per germline, CDR1 SGHAT and CDR2 FQNNGV. V lost 2 bases and J 3 bases, leaving 10 bases between the germline ends. The CDR3 loop reads CASSLQGRYTEAFF. The CDR3 DNA is TGTGCCAGCAGCTTACAGGGGCGGTACACTGAAGCTTTCTTT.

The chain links TRBV6-4 to TRBJ2-6; weak D call: TRBD1 (6 bases). CDR3 size: 14 residues. The germline V gene has CDR1 MRHNA and CDR2 SNTAGT. V lost 6 bases and J lost 0, with 6 bases in between. CDR3: CASRQGSGANVLTF. Written as DNA, the CDR3 is TGTGCCAGCAGACAGGGCTCTGGGGCCAACGTCCTGACTTTC.

CDR3 sequence: CASSARGTANYEQYF. DNA of the CDR3: TGTGCCAGCAGTGCCCGCGGGACAGCGAACTACGAGCAGTACTTC. This chain uses TRBV6-2 or TRBV6-3 with TRBJ2-7; D perhaps matches TRBD1 (7 bases). V lost 5 bases, J lost 3 bases, and 17 bases lay in between. Germline V gives CDR1 MNHEY, CDR2 SVGEGT. The CDR3 has 15 amino acids.

The V call is TRBV18, the J call TRBJ2-5; D is undetermined. Germline CDR1 and CDR2: KGHSH and LQKENI. The CDR3 covers 13 residues. V lost 3 bases, J lost 5 bases, and 10 bases lay in between. Here the CDR3 reads CASSPQVEETQYF. The DNA of the CDR3 is TGTGCCAGCTCACCCCAGGTAGAGGAGACCCAGTACTTC.

This clone was seen just once. The genes are TRBV9 and TRBJ1-1, with D possibly being TRBD1 (5 bases). This CDR3 is 15 amino acids long. V dropped 3 bases and J dropped 3 bases, with 15 bases sitting between them. Germline CDR1 and CDR2: SGDLS and YYNGEE. The DNA for the CDR3 is TGTGCCAGCAGCGGACGGGACGGATCGGACACTGAAGCTTTCTTT. Protein sequence: CASSGRDGSDTEAFF.

This sequence joins TRBV6-5 and TRBJ2-2; TRBD2 matches 7 bases. The ends lost 7 bases at V and 4 bases at J; junction bases unmatched: 9. Germline assignment: CDR1 MNHEY and CDR2 SVGAGI. The CDR3 loop spans 15 amino acids. DNA of the CDR3: TGTGCCAGCACCCAGCACCGCGGGGGCACCGGGGAGCTGTTTTTT. It codes for CASTQHRGGTGELFF.

The chain joins TRBV19 to TRBJ1-2, with D hard to call. The germline V and J ends were trimmed by 11 bases and 4 bases, with 23 bases remaining between them. There are 15 residues in the CDR3. Germline CDR1 and CDR2: LNHDA and SQIVND (reference sequence). The CDR3 is CARGPMDGLGYGYTF. In nucleotides, the CDR3 is TGTGCCCGTGGACCAATGGACGGCCTGGGCTATGGCTACACCTTC.

CDR3 DNA sequence: TGTGCCAGCAGCTTAGACCATGGGTCTGGCACTGAAGCTTTCTTT. This sequence encodes CASSLDHGSGTEAFF. V and J are TRBV11-3 and TRBJ1-1; D is unresolved. Trimming shortened V by 0 bases and J by 4 bases, and 12 bases separated the two germline ends. Germline CDR1 reads SGHNT; CDR2 reads YENEEA. This CDR3 is built from 15 residues.

This clone was recorded only once. J is TRBJ2-3 and V is TRBV4-2; no definite D call. CDR3 length: 16 residues. Trimming shortened V by 0 bases and J by 1 base, and 11 bases separated the two germline ends. Germline CDR1 reads LGHNA; CDR2 reads YNFKEQ. The CDR3 sequence: CASSQELLLGTDTQYF. For the CDR3, the DNA is TGTGCCAGCAGCCAAGAGTTACTTCTCGGCACAGATACGCAGTATTTT.

The chain carries TRBV7-3 and TRBJ1-1; D ambiguous. V was pared by 2 bases and J by 7 bases, with 11 bases between. There are 13 residues in the CDR3. The germline V gene encodes CDR1 SGHTA and CDR2 FQGTGA. The CDR3 coding sequence is TGTGCCAGCAGCTTATACGGAGGATTTGAAGCTTTCTTT. This codes for CASSLYGGFEAFF.

This clone was counted once. V gene TRBV27 combines with J gene TRBJ1-5; D may be TRBD1 (5 bases). The V end was cut by 4 bases, the J end by 2 bases, with 12 bases between. The germline CDR1 and CDR2 sequences are MNHEY and SMNVEV (reference sequence). This CDR3 is built from 15 residues. CDR3: CASSSGTVGNQPQHF. CDR3 nucleotide sequence: TGTGCCAGCAGTTCCGGGACCGTTGGCAATCAGCCCCAGCATTTT.

Here the CDR3 reads CASSLGPNEKLFF. The CDR3 DNA follows: TGTGCCAGCAGCTTGGGTCCTAATGAAAAACTGTTTTTT. The chain carries TRBV5-5 and TRBJ1-4; no firm D call. Trimming stripped 0 bases from V and 3 bases from J, with 3 bases between. Germline CDR1 is SGHKS and CDR2 is YYEKEE (reference sequence). This CDR3 is 13 amino acids long.